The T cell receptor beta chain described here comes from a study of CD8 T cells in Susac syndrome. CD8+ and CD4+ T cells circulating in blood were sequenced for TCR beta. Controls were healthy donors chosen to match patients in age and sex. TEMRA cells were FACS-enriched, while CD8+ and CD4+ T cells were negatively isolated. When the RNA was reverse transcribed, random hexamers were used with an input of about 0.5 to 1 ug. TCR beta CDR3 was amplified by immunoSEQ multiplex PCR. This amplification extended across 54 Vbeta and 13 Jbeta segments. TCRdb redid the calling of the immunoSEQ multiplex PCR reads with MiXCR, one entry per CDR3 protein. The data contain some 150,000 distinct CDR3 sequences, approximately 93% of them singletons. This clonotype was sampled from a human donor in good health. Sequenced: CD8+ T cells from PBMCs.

The CDR3 coding sequence is TGCAGTGCTAGAGAGGGGACTACCGGATTTTACAATGAGCAGTTCTTC. This translates into CSAREGTTGFYNEQFF. The chain has TRBV20-1 and TRBJ2-1; 7 bases fit TRBD2. The ends lost 0 bases at V and 4 bases at J; junction bases unmatched: 9. The length of the CDR3 is 16 residues. Germline loops: CDR1 DFQATT, CDR2 SNEGSKA (reference sequence).